These T cell receptor beta chains were read from a single sample in a study of Graves' ophthalmopathy and Graves' hyperthyroidism. TCRdb passed the multiplex PCR reads through MiXCR, listing each CDR3 protein once. The sample has approximately 480,000 distinct CDR3 sequences; about an eighth are singletons. Sequenced input: blood. Source of these receptors: a woman aged 25 to 45 with Graves' ophthalmopathy. Both conserved end residues are part of each CDR3. A D gene is named only where the DNA matches it firmly. The listing skips clone size in some rows; elsewhere it reads once, few, many or a size class.

clone_size	v_call	j_call	d_call	cdr3_nt	cdr3_aa
many	TRBV28	TRBJ2-7	TRBD2	TGTGCCAGCACTTTACGGGGGGGGACCTACGAGCAGTACTTC	CASTLRGGTYEQYF
many	TRBV11-2	TRBJ2-7	NA	TGTGCCAGCAGCTCGCCGGGACTTATCTACGAGCAGTACTTC	CASSSPGLIYEQYF
NA	TRBV12-3/TRBV12-4	TRBJ1-5	NA	TGTGCCAGCGGCCCGGACAGCATAAATCAGCCCCAGCATTTT	CASGPDSINQPQHF
many	TRBV12-3/TRBV12-4	TRBJ2-7	NA	TGTGCCAGCAGCCCCTCACGGGAGACCTACGAGCAGTACTTC	CASSPSRETYEQYF
many	TRBV7-9	TRBJ2-7	NA	TGTGCCAGCAGCCCCCAACAGGGGGGGGTCCACGAGCAGTACTTC	CASSPQQGGVHEQYF
many	TRBV12-3/TRBV12-4	TRBJ2-5	NA	TGTGCCAGCAGTCCACGGACAGACCAAGAGACCCAGTACTTC	CASSPRTDQETQYF
many	TRBV5-1	TRBJ2-5	NA	TGCGCCAGCAATAAGGGCAGTAACCAAGAGACCCAGTACTTC	CASNKGSNQETQYF
many	TRBV28	TRBJ2-1	TRBD2	TGTGCCAGCAGTTCGGCGGGAGTCAACAATGAGCAGTTCTTC	CASSSAGVNNEQFF
many	TRBV27	TRBJ2-2	TRBD2	TGTGCCAGCAGTTGGGTAGCGGGGGGCCAAACCGGGGAGCTGTTTTTT	CASSWVAGGQTGELFF
few	TRBV18	TRBJ1-3	NA	TGTGCCAGCTCGCGCGGACCCGGAAACACCATATATTTT	CASSRGPGNTIYF
many	TRBV6-1	TRBJ2-7	TRBD1	TGTGCCAGCAGCCCTGGGGACAGGGTTTCCCACGAGCAGTACTTC	CASSPGDRVSHEQYF
NA	TRBV6-1	TRBJ2-7	NA	TGTGCCAGCAGTGGGGGGACGGCGGGTTCGGACGAGCAGTACTTC	CASSGGTAGSDEQYF
many	TRBV28	TRBJ1-6	TRBD1	TGTGCCAGCAGTTCCTTGGACAGGGGATCTTCACCCCTCCACTTT	CASSSLDRGSSPLHF
many	TRBV4-3	TRBJ2-7	TRBD1	TGCGCCAGCAGCCAAGAAGGGACAGGGGTCAACGAGCAGTACTTC	CASSQEGTGVNEQYF
many	TRBV28	TRBJ2-7	NA	TGTGCCAGCAGTTTGGGCAGAACCAACTACGAGCAGTACTTC	CASSLGRTNYEQYF
many	TRBV2	TRBJ2-7	TRBD1	TGTGCCAGCAGTGCCCTGACAGGGGGCGAGCAGTACTTC	CASSALTGGEQYF
few	TRBV2	TRBJ2-3	NA	TGTGCCAGCAGTGAGTCCAGGTTCCCAGATACGCAGTATTTT	CASSESRFPDTQYF
many	TRBV6-1	TRBJ1-6	NA	TGTGCCAGCAGTCCAAGGGGACGGACAGCTCTTAATTCACCCCTCCACTTT	CASSPRGRTALNSPLHF
few	TRBV6-5	TRBJ2-4	TRBD2	TGTGCCAGCAGTTACTCTGGGGGGGGTGCCAAAAACATTAAGTACTTC	CASSYSGGGAKNIKYF
many	TRBV6-1	TRBJ2-4	NA	TGTGCCAGCAGTGACCGTCCATGGACAGCCGTAGCCAAAAACATTCAGTACTTC	CASSDRPWTAVAKNIQYF
many	TRBV28	TRBJ2-7	NA	TGTGCCAGCAGTAAGGCCCTCGGGGAGCAGTACTTC	CASSKALGEQYF
many	TRBV5-1	TRBJ1-1	NA	TGCGCCAGCAGCTTGAGGGATCCGAACACTGAAGCTTTCTTT	CASSLRDPNTEAFF
NA	TRBV18	TRBJ1-1	NA	TGTGCCAGCTCATCACTAGCCAGGGCTGAAGCTTTCTTT	CASSSLARAEAFF
many	TRBV2	TRBJ2-2	NA	TGTGCCAGCAGGGGAGGGACAGCCGGGGAGCTGTTTTTT	CASRGGTAGELFF
many	TRBV5-1	TRBJ1-5	NA	TGCGCCAGCAGCTTGGGGGGCGTCAATCAGCCCCAGCATTTT	CASSLGGVNQPQHF
many	TRBV15	TRBJ1-3	NA	TGTGCCACCAGCAGAGACCTACAGGGTAGAGGAAACACCATATATTTT	CATSRDLQGRGNTIYF
many	TRBV6-5	TRBJ1-3	NA	TGTGCCAGCAAACGGGACACCGGAAACACCATATATTTT	CASKRDTGNTIYF
NA	TRBV6-5	TRBJ1-2	NA	TGTGCCAGCAGATACAGGGATACCGATGGCTACACCTTC	CASRYRDTDGYTF
many	TRBV29-1	TRBJ2-7	TRBD2	TGCAGCGTTGAACTAGCGGGAGGGGGGTCCTACGAGCAGTACTTC	CSVELAGGGSYEQYF
NA	TRBV5-1	TRBJ2-2	NA	TGCGCCAGCAGACCGGATGGATGGATAACAGATACAGACACCGGGGAGCTGTTTTTT	CASRPDGWITDTDTGELFF
many	TRBV12-3/TRBV12-4	TRBJ1-5	NA	TGTGCCAGCAGTCCAGGGACCATTCGAGGCAATCAGCCCCAGCATTTT	CASSPGTIRGNQPQHF
NA	TRBV27	TRBJ2-7	NA	TGTGCCAGCAGTCCCACCTCAGGGCGCCCAAGGATAGACGAGCAGTACTTC	CASSPTSGRPRIDEQYF
many	TRBV12-3/TRBV12-4	TRBJ1-2	TRBD1	TGTGCCAGCAGCCCGGGACAGGGGGCAGTTGGCTACACCTTC	CASSPGQGAVGYTF
many	TRBV28	TRBJ2-7	NA	TGTGCCAGCAGTTTATTCGGACGGTTTCGCGAGCAGTACTTC	CASSLFGRFREQYF